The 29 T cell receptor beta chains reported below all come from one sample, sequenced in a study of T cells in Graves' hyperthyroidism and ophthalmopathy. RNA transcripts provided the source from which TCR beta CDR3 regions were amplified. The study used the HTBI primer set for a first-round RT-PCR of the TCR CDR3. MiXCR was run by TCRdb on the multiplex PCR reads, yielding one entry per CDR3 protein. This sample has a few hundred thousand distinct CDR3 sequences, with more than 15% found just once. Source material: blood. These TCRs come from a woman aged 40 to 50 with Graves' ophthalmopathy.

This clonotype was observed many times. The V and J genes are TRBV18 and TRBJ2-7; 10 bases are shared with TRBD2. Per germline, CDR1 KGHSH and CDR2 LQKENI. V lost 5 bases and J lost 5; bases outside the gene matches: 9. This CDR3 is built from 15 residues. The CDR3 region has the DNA TGTGCCAGCTCATCGTCTAGCGGGGGTGCCGACGAGCAGTACTTC. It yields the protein CASSSSSGGADEQYF.

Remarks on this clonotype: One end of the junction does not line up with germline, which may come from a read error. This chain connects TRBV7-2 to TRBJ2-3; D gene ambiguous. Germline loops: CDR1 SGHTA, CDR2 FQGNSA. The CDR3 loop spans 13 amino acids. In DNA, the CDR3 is TGTGCCAGCTCACTCGGAGCCACATATACGCAGTATTTT. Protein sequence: CASSLGATYTQYF.

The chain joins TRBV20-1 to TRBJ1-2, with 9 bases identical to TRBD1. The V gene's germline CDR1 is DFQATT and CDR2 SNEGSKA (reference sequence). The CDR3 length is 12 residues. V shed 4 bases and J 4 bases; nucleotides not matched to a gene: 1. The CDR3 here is CSATTGGYGYTF. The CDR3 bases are TGCAGTGCTACGACAGGGGGCTATGGCTACACCTTC.

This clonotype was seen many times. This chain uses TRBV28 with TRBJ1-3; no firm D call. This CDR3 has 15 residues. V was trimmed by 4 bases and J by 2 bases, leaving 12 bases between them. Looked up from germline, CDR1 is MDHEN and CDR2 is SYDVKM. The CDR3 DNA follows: TGTGCCAGCAGTTCCCCCTCCGAGGCTGGAAACACCATATATTTT. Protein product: CASSSPSEAGNTIYF.

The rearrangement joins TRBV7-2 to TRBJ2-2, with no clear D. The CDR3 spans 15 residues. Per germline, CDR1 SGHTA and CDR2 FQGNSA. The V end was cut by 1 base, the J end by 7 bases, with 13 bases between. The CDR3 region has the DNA TGTGCCAGCAGCTTAGGGGTTTCTGGTGGCGGGGAGCTGTTTTTT. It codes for CASSLGVSGGGELFF.

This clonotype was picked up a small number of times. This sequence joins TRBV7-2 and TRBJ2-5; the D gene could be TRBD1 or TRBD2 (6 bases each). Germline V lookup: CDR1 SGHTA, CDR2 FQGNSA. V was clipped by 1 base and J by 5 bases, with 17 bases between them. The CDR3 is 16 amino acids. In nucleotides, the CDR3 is TGTGCCAGCAGCTTAGGATGGGGGGCGGCGATGGAGACCCAGTACTTC. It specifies CASSLGWGAAMETQYF.

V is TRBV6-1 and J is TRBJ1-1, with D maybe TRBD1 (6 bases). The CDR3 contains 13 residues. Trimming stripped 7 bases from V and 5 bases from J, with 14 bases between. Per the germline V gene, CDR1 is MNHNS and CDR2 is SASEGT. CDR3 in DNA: TGTGCCAGCACAAGGGGGGGGATGACTGAAGCTTTCTTT. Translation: CASTRGGMTEAFF.

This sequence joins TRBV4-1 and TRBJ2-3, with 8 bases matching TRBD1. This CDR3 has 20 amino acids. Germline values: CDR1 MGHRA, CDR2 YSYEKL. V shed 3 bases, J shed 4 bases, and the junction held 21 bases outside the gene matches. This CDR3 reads CASSHLQGPYRGMSADTQYF. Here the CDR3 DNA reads TGCGCCAGCAGCCACCTTCAAGGGCCTTACAGGGGGATGAGCGCAGATACGCAGTATTTT.

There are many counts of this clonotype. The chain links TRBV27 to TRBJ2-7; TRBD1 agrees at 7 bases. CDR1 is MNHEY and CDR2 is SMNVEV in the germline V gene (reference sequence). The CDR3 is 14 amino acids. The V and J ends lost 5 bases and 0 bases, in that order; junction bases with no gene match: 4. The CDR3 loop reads CASSHRDSSYEQYF. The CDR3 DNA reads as TGTGCCAGCAGTCACCGGGACAGCTCCTACGAGCAGTACTTC.

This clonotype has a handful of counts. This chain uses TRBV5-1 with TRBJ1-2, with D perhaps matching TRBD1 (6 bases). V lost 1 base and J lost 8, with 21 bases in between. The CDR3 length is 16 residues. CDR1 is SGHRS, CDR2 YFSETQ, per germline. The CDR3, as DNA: TGCGCCAGCAGCTTGACTCTGACAAGGGGGAAGGAGGGCTACACCTTC. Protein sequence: CASSLTLTRGKEGYTF.

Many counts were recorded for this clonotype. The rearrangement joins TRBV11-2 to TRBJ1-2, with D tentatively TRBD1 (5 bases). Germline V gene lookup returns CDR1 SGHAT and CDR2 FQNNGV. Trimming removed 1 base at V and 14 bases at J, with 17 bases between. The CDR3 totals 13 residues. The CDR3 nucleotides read TGTGCCAGCAGCTTAGCCCACATCATGGAGGGGACCTTC. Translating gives CASSLAHIMEGTF.

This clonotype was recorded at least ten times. DNA of the CDR3: TGTGCCACCACCCCTCCCCCGAGACAGGGTTCACCCCTCCACTTT. This encodes CATTPPPRQGSPLHF. The rearrangement joins TRBV2 to TRBJ1-6; 7 nucleotides match TRBD1. This CDR3 has 15 residues. Trimming at V came to 10 bases and at J to 9 bases, leaving 15 bases not matched to a gene. Germline V lookup: CDR1 SNHLY, CDR2 FYNNEI.

CDR3 in amino acids: CSDRGLGETQYF. DNA of the CDR3: TGCAGCGACAGGGGGTTGGGAGAGACCCAGTACTTC. The chain carries TRBV29-1 and TRBJ2-5, with 8 nucleotides matching TRBD1. With 7 bases clipped from V and 4 bases from J, the junction kept 5 bases outside the gene matches. This CDR3 is 12 amino acids long. Germline values: CDR1 SQVTM, CDR2 ANQGSEA. Drawing the rest from reference TRBV29-1 and TRBJ2-5, the complete variable domain is SAVISQKPSRDICQRGTSLTIQCQVDSQVTMMFWYRQQPGQSLTLIATANQGSEATYESGFVIDKFPISRPNLTFSTLTVSNMSPEDSSIYLCSDRGLGETQYFGPGTRLLVL.

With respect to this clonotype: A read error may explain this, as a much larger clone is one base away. The CDR3 DNA sequence: TGTGCCAAAAAGACTAGCGGGAGTTCAGATACGCAGTATTTT. As protein: CAKKTSGSSDTQYF. The chain employs TRBV2 and TRBJ2-3, with 12 bases aligning to TRBD2. In germline, CDR1 is SNHLY, CDR2 FYNNEI. CDR3 size: 14 residues. J lost 4 bases, V lost 10 bases, and 6 bases had no gene match.

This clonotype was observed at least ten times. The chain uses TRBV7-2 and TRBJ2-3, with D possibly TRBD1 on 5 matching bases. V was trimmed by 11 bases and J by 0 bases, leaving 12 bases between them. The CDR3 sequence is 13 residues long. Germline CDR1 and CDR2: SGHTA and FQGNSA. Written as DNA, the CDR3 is TGTGCCGGAGACAGCCTTAGCACAGATACGCAGTATTTT. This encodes CAGDSLSTDTQYF.

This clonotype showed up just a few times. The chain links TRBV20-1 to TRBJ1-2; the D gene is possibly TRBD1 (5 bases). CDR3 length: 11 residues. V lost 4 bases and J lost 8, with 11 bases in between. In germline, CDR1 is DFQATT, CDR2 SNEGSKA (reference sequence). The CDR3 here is CSAISGTGYTF. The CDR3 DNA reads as TGCAGTGCTATTTCGGGGACGGGCTACACCTTC.

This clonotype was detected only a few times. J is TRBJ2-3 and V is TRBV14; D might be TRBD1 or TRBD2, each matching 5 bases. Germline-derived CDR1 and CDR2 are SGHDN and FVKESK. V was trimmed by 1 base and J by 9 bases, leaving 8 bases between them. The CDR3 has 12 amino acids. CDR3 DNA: TGTGCCAGCAGCCAAGCGGGGCTGACGCAGTATTTT. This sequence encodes CASSQAGLTQYF.

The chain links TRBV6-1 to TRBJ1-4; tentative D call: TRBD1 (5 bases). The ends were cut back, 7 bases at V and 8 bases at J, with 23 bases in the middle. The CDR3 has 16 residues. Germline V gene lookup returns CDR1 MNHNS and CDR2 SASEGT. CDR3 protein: CASINAARGAGEKLFF. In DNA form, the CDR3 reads TGTGCCAGCATAAACGCTGCAAGGGGCGCAGGGGAAAAACTGTTTTTT.

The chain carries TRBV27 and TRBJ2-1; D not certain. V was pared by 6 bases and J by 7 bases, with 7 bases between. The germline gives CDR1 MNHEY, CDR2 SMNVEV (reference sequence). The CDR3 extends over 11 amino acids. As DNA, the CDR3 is TGTGCCAGCAGGATCTCAAATGAGCAGTTCTTC. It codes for CASRISNEQFF.

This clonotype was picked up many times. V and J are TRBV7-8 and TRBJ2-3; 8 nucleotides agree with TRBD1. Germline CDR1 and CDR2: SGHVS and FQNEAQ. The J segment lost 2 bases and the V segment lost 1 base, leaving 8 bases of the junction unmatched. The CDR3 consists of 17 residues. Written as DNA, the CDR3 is TGTGCCAGCAGCTTAGTTCGGCAGGGGGCCGTCACAGATACGCAGTATTTT. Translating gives CASSLVRQGAVTDTQYF.

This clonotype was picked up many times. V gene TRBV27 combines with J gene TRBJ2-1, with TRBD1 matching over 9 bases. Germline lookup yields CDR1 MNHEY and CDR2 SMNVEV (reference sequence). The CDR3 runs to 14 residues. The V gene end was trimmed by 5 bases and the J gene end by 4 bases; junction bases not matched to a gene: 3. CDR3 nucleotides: TGTGCCAGCAGTAGACAGGGGGAATACAATGAGCAGTTCTTC. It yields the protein CASSRQGEYNEQFF.

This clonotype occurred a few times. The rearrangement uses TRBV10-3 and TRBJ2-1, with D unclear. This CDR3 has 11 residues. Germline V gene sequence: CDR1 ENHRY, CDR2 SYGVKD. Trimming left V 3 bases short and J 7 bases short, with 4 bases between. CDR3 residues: CAISDGNEQFF. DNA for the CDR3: TGTGCCATCAGTGATGGGAATGAGCAGTTCTTC.

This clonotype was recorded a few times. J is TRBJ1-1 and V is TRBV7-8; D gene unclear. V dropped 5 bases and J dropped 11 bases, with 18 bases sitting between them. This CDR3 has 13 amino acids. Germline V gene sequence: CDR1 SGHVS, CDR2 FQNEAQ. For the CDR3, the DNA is TGTGCCAGCAGCCCCAATAAAGCGGGTCGGGCTTTCTTT. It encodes CASSPNKAGRAFF.

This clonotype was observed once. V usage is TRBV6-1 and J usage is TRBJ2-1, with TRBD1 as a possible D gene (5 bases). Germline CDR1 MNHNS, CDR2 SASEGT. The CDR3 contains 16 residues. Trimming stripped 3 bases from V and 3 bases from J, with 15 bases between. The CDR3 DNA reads TGTGCCAGCAGTGACGCCCAGGGTTTTCTCTACAATGAGCAGTTCTTC. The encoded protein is CASSDAQGFLYNEQFF.

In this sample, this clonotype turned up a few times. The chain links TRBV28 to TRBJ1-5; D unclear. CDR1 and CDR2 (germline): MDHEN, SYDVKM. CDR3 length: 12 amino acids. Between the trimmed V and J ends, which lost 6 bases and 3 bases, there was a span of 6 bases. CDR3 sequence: CASSTTNQPQHF. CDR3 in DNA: TGTGCCAGCAGCACGACCAATCAGCCCCAGCATTTT.

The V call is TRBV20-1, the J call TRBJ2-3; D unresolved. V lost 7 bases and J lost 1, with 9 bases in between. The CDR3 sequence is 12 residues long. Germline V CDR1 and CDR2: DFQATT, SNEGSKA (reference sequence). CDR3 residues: CSVPDGTDTQYF. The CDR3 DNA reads TGCAGTGTCCCCGACGGCACAGATACGCAGTATTTT.

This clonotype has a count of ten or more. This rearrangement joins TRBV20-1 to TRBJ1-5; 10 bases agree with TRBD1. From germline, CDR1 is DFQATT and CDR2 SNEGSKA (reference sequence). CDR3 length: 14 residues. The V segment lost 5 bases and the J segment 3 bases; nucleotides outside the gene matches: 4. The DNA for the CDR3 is TGCAGTGCTTTCGGGACAGGGGACAATCAGCCCCAGCATTTT. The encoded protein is CSAFGTGDNQPQHF.

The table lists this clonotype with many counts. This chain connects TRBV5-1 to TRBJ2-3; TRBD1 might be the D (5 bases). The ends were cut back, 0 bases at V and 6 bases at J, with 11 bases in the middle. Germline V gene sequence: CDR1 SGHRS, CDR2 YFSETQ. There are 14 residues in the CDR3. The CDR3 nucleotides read TGCGCCAGCAGCTTGGCCCAGGGCGTGGATACGCAGTATTTT. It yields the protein CASSLAQGVDTQYF.

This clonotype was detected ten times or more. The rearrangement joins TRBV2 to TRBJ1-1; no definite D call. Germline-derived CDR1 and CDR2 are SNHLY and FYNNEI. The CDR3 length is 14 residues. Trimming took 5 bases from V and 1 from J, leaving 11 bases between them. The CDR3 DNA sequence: TGTGCCAGCAGTTCCCTGAGGGAGAACACTGAAGCTTTCTTT. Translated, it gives CASSSLRENTEAFF. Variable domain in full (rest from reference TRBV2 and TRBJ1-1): EPEVTQTPSHQVTQMGQEVILRCVPISNHLYFYWYRQILGQKVEFLVSFYNNEISEKSEIFDDQFSVERPDGSNFTLKIRSTKLEDSAMYFCASSSLRENTEAFFGQGTRLTVV.